These T cell receptor beta chains were read from a single sample in a study of CD8 T cells in ankylosing spondylitis. TCRdb analysed the 5' RACE reads with MiXCR anew, one entry per CDR3 protein. The repertoire holds around 340,000 distinct CDR3 sequences, with approximately 14% as singletons. Sample: blood, either unsorted or a sorted T cell fraction (not recorded which). These receptors all come from a male donor with ankylosing spondylitis or in good health (not recorded which). Each CDR3 is given without its conserved first and last residue.

v_call: TRBV12-3/TRBV12-4; j_call: TRBJ2-1; cdr3_aa: ASSILAETEQF
v_call: TRBV10-3; j_call: TRBJ1-4; cdr3_aa: AISPRTGTNEKLF
v_call: TRBV6-1; j_call: TRBJ2-7; cdr3_aa: ASRAGLAGLEQY
v_call: TRBV20-1; j_call: TRBJ2-7; cdr3_aa: SAIRGGQGAREQY
v_call: TRBV14; j_call: TRBJ2-1; cdr3_aa: ASSQVPGGYNEQF
v_call: TRBV24-1; j_call: TRBJ1-1; cdr3_aa: ATSDPGTEDGTF
v_call: TRBV20-1; j_call: TRBJ2-3; cdr3_aa: SVERASGVTDTQY
v_call: TRBV5-1; j_call: TRBJ2-7; cdr3_aa: ASSLAKGLTYEQY
v_call: TRBV12-3/TRBV12-4; j_call: TRBJ2-2; cdr3_aa: ASRGGQGRTGELF
v_call: TRBV6-1; j_call: TRBJ1-4; cdr3_aa: ASGRGSWNEKLF
v_call: TRBV6-6; j_call: TRBJ2-3; cdr3_aa: ASSYGLDTQY
v_call: TRBV28; j_call: TRBJ2-5; cdr3_aa: ASSSSLPTETQY
v_call: TRBV29-1; j_call: TRBJ1-1; cdr3_aa: SVRQGPTANTEAF
v_call: TRBV4-2; j_call: TRBJ2-3; cdr3_aa: ASSQGGGSGSADTQY
v_call: TRBV7-9; j_call: TRBJ2-3; cdr3_aa: ASSLGNREADTQY
v_call: TRBV11-2; j_call: TRBJ2-1; cdr3_aa: ASSLGGSAKVNEQF
v_call: TRBV5-1; j_call: TRBJ1-1; cdr3_aa: ASSGARATEAF
v_call: TRBV29-1; j_call: TRBJ2-6; cdr3_aa: SFSSSGANVLT
v_call: TRBV20-1; j_call: TRBJ1-1; cdr3_aa: SAPVGNRHTEAF
v_call: TRBV5-1; j_call: TRBJ2-7; cdr3_aa: ASSLGQSHSYEQY
v_call: TRBV6-1; j_call: TRBJ2-1; cdr3_aa: ASNQRTSGFNEQF
v_call: TRBV9; j_call: TRBJ2-1; cdr3_aa: ASSRTSGQGGLDEQF
v_call: TRBV10-2; j_call: TRBJ1-2; cdr3_aa: ASSESAGTGFVGYT
v_call: TRBV20-1; j_call: TRBJ2-1; cdr3_aa: SAPSRTSGGPYNEQF
v_call: TRBV4-1; j_call: TRBJ2-3; cdr3_aa: ASSHGRGPPDTQY
v_call: TRBV6-2/TRBV6-3; j_call: TRBJ2-2; cdr3_aa: ASSYLGPATGELF
v_call: TRBV6-5; j_call: TRBJ2-5; cdr3_aa: ASSYSPLSGRLQETQY
v_call: TRBV5-1; j_call: TRBJ2-7; cdr3_aa: ASSSAVGGDSYEQY
v_call: TRBV9; j_call: TRBJ2-3; cdr3_aa: ASTPRLALSTDTQY
v_call: TRBV5-1; j_call: TRBJ2-5; cdr3_aa: ASSFRGARGETQY
v_call: TRBV6-2/TRBV6-3; j_call: TRBJ2-1; cdr3_aa: ASRPLAAHNEQF
v_call: TRBV11-2; j_call: TRBJ2-1; cdr3_aa: ASSLDRQREQF
v_call: TRBV7-2; j_call: TRBJ1-1; cdr3_aa: ASSRWEVNTEAF
v_call: TRBV29-1; j_call: TRBJ2-1; cdr3_aa: SGGYNEQF
v_call: TRBV4-2; j_call: TRBJ2-3; cdr3_aa: ASSQDTSGGTDTQY
v_call: TRBV5-5; j_call: TRBJ2-4; cdr3_aa: ASSSPRLSGDIQY
v_call: TRBV12-3/TRBV12-4; j_call: TRBJ2-4; cdr3_aa: ASSWSGQALAKNIQY
v_call: TRBV6-5; j_call: TRBJ2-7; cdr3_aa: ASSYFQGPSSYEQY
v_call: TRBV3-1; j_call: TRBJ2-1; cdr3_aa: ASSQDLPSGRRTF
v_call: TRBV5-1; j_call: TRBJ1-2; cdr3_aa: ASSPGAPGDGYT
v_call: TRBV14; j_call: TRBJ2-1; cdr3_aa: ASSPLAGAPHEQF
v_call: TRBV15; j_call: TRBJ1-6; cdr3_aa: ATSPGRNSPLH
v_call: TRBV2; j_call: TRBJ1-1; cdr3_aa: ASTHPLTGNTEAF
v_call: TRBV5-1; j_call: TRBJ1-2; cdr3_aa: ASSLAADPGAGYT
v_call: TRBV20-1; j_call: TRBJ2-5; cdr3_aa: SARGLQGGTQY
v_call: TRBV27; j_call: TRBJ1-2; cdr3_aa: ASSFFTGNGYT
v_call: TRBV6-1; j_call: TRBJ2-4; cdr3_aa: ASSPAGAKNIQY
v_call: TRBV10-3; j_call: TRBJ1-3; cdr3_aa: AISDASLGDRGGSGNTIY
v_call: TRBV12-3/TRBV12-4; j_call: TRBJ1-2; cdr3_aa: ASSLALGLSGYT
v_call: TRBV18; j_call: TRBJ2-7; cdr3_aa: ASSPGLAGDEQY
v_call: TRBV6-5; j_call: TRBJ1-1; cdr3_aa: ASRGTGTEAF
v_call: TRBV12-3/TRBV12-4; j_call: TRBJ2-7; cdr3_aa: ASSPPFFSYEQY
v_call: TRBV4-1; j_call: TRBJ1-2; cdr3_aa: ASSPWTGGNGYT
v_call: TRBV4-1; j_call: TRBJ2-3; cdr3_aa: ASSQDIAGGADTQY
v_call: TRBV25-1; j_call: TRBJ1-2; cdr3_aa: ASSYGTGEGVGYT
v_call: TRBV7-9; j_call: TRBJ1-1; cdr3_aa: ASSFAQNTEAF
v_call: TRBV5-1; j_call: TRBJ1-1; cdr3_aa: ASSGIGTEAF
v_call: TRBV5-6; j_call: TRBJ2-1; cdr3_aa: ASSFTRYNEQF